These T cell receptor beta chains were read from a single sample in a study of blood T cell repertoires in COVID-19. Sequenced by immunoSEQ multiplex PCR; TCRdb stores in-frame clones only, minus some. The data contain about 68,000 clones, approximately 90% of them singletons. The sequenced sample was peripheral blood. Receptor source: a man aged 50-59 years with acute or convalescent COVID-19. Each CDR3 is given with its conserved first and last residue. Fields, in order: V gene, clone size, D gene, J gene, CDR3 protein, CDR3 DNA. D genes are given only for firm matches. Clone size is shown for a subset of rows, as once, few, many or a class of expanded clone.

TRBV28,.,.,TRBJ1-2,CASRITGMGYGYTF,TGTGCCAGCAGGATCACAGGAATGGGGTATGGCTACACCTTC
TRBV6-2/TRBV6-3,.,.,TRBJ1-5,CASSYGPLNQPQHF,TGTGCCAGCAGTTACGGCCCCCTTAATCAGCCCCAGCATTTT
TRBV5-1,.,.,TRBJ2-7,CASSPARAPYEQYF,TGCGCCAGCAGCCCGGCCAGGGCCCCCTACGAGCAGTACTTC
TRBV9,.,TRBD2,TRBJ2-1,CASSVMGEGLVENEQFF,TGTGCCAGCAGCGTAATGGGTGAGGGACTAGTAGAGAATGAGCAGTTCTTC
TRBV5-1,.,.,TRBJ1-3,CASSPGTLENTIYF,TGCGCCAGCAGCCCCGGGACACTCGAAAACACCATATATTTT
TRBV19,.,TRBD1,TRBJ2-1,CASSGGSGPNKQFF,TGTGCCTCCTCAGGGGGCTCTGGCCCCAATAAGCAGTTCTTC
TRBV28,.,.,TRBJ1-1,CASRAGLNTEAFF,TGTGCCAGCAGAGCCGGTCTAAACACTGAAGCTTTCTTT
TRBV18,once,TRBD1,TRBJ1-4,CASSPLGGQPHEKLFF,TGTGCCAGCTCACCGCTCGGGGGACAGCCGCATGAAAAACTGTTTTTT
TRBV29-1,.,.,TRBJ2-1,CSVAPGGAYNEQFF,TGCAGCGTTGCCCCCGGAGGGGCTTACAATGAGCAGTTCTTC
TRBV2,.,TRBD1,TRBJ2-5,CASSTGQGQGGQETQYF,TGTGCCAGCAGTACGGGACAGGGGCAAGGGGGCCAAGAGACCCAGTACTTC
TRBV7-8,.,.,TRBJ1-1,CASSRTTGSEAFF,TGTGCCAGCAGCCGGACAACAGGGTCTGAAGCTTTCTTT
TRBV5-1,.,.,TRBJ2-7,CASSPQGLYYYEQYF,TGCGCCAGCAGCCCCCAGGGCCTCTATTACTACGAGCAGTACTTC
TRBV27,.,TRBD2,TRBJ2-5,CASSPPSGTFKKTQYF,TGTGCCAGCAGCCCTCCTAGCGGGACATTCAAGAAAACCCAGTACTTC
TRBV10-3,.,.,TRBJ1-2,CAISAAGGYGYTF,TGTGCCATCAGTGCCGCGGGTGGCTATGGCTACACCTTC
TRBV7-7,.,.,TRBJ2-5,CASSLDSSETQYF,TGTGCTAGCAGCTTAGACAGCTCAGAGACCCAGTACTTC
TRBV4-3,.,.,TRBJ1-1,CASTDAGRKAFF,TGCGCCAGCACGGACGCTGGGAGAAAAGCTTTCTTT
TRBV5-1,.,.,TRBJ2-5,CASSSQETQYF,TGCGCCAGCAGCTCACAAGAGACCCAGTACTTC
TRBV27,.,.,TRBJ2-1,CASSLLAGSSNEQFF,TGTGCCAGCAGTTTACTTGCGGGATCCTCCAATGAGCAGTTCTTC
TRBV11-3,medium-sized,TRBD2,TRBJ2-3,CASSSTREAATDTQYF,TGTGCCAGCAGCTCCACACGGGAGGCAGCCACAGATACGCAGTATTTT
TRBV3-1/TRBV3-2,once,TRBD1,TRBJ1-2,CASSQGGTATYGYTF,TGTGCCAGCAGCCAAGGCGGGACAGCGACCTATGGCTACACCTTC
TRBV7-2,.,.,TRBJ2-5,CASSLPLDGGLETQYF,TGTGCCAGCAGCTTACCCCTAGACGGTGGTCTAGAGACCCAGTACTTC
TRBV9,.,TRBD2,TRBJ2-2,CASSPGLAGGPGTGELFF,TGTGCCAGCAGCCCTGGACTAGCGGGAGGGCCGGGCACCGGGGAGCTGTTTTTT
TRBV24-1,.,.,TRBJ1-4,CATSDPNVGEKLFF,TGTGCCACCAGTGATCCTAACGTCGGGGAAAAACTGTTTTTT
TRBV9,.,TRBD2,TRBJ2-7,CASSVEGLAGGYEQYF,TGTGCCAGCAGCGTAGAGGGACTAGCGGGAGGGTACGAGCAGTACTTC
TRBV5-6,.,.,TRBJ2-6,CASSQRQSGANVLTF,TGTGCCAGCAGCCAGAGACAGTCTGGGGCCAACGTCCTGACTTTC
TRBV5-6,.,.,TRBJ1-1,CASSFYAGWNTEAFF,TGTGCCAGCAGCTTTTATGCAGGCTGGAACACTGAAGCTTTCTTT
TRBV18,.,TRBD1,TRBJ1-4,CASSMQGANEKLFF,TGTGCCAGCTCCATGCAGGGGGCAAATGAAAAACTGTTTTTT
TRBV7-3,.,.,TRBJ2-5,CASSPGTEETQYF,TGTGCCAGCAGCCCAGGGACTGAAGAGACCCAGTACTTC
TRBV18,.,.,TRBJ1-3,CASSPPAGNTIYF,TGTGCCAGCTCACCACCCGCTGGAAACACCATATATTTT
TRBV12-2,.,.,TRBJ1-1,CASRVSTNTEAFF,TGTGCAAGTCGAGTCAGTACGAACACTGAAGCTTTCTTT
TRBV4-1,.,TRBD1,TRBJ1-2,CASSQASTGTVFSIFF,TGCGCCAGCAGCCAAGCTAGTACCGGGACAGTCTTTTCTATATTCTTC
TRBV15,.,.,TRBJ2-5,CATSRGSTQSQWAQYF,TGTGCCACCAGCAGGGGTTCGACTCAGTCTCAATGGGCCCAGTACTTC
TRBV6-2/TRBV6-3,once,TRBD2,TRBJ2-1,CASSYGGTSGRYYNEQFF,TGTGCCAGCAGTTATGGAGGGACTAGCGGGAGGTATTACAATGAGCAGTTCTTC